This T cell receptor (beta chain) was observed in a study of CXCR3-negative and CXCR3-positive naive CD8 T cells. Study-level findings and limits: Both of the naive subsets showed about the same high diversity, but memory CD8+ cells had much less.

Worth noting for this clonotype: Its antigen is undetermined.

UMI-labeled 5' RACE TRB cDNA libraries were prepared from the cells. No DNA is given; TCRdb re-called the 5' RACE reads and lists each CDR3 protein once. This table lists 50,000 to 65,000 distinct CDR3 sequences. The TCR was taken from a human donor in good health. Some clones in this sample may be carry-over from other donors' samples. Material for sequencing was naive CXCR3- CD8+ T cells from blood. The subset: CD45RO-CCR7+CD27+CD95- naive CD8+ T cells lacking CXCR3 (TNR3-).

This chain's CDR3 is CASSLVNRGLDTEAFF. V gene TRBV5-1 combines with J gene TRBJ1-1; TCRdb reports TRBD1, a call that lacks DNA to check it against. This CDR3 has 16 residues. The V gene's germline CDR1 is SGHRS and CDR2 YFSETQ.